Listed below are T cell receptor beta chains from one sample, sequenced in a study of blood T cell repertoires in COVID-19. The repertoire was sequenced with immunoSEQ multiplex PCR; TCRdb's copy has only in-frame clones and lacks some. The repertoire includes approximately 210,000 clones, about 90% of them detected once, and more than 0.7% sits in the top ten. Material for sequencing was peripheral blood. The receptors were sampled from a woman aged 70-85 years with acute or convalescent COVID-19. The CDR3 runs from the conserved cysteine through the conserved F or W. A D gene is named only where the DNA matches it firmly. Expanded clones are given a class, and other clones once, few, many or no size at all.

>once|TRBV11-2|TRBD1|TRBJ1-1
CASRRQGGNTEAFF
TGTGCCAGCAGGCGACAGGGAGGGAACACTGAAGCTTTCTTT
>-|TRBV6-1|TRBD2|TRBJ2-5
CASSEALAGVQTQYF
TGTGCCAGCAGTGAAGCACTAGCGGGAGTCCAGACCCAGTACTTC
>-|TRBV5-1|TRBD1|TRBJ1-2
CASSSMEGAHGYTF
TGCGCCAGCAGCTCGATGGAGGGGGCTCATGGCTACACCTTC
>few|TRBV5-8|-|TRBJ1-5
CASSKDSLQTQHF
TGTGCCAGCAGCAAAGACAGCCTCCAAACCCAGCATTTT
>-|TRBV28|TRBD2|TRBJ2-1
CATIAGLVNEQFF
TGTGCCACGATAGCGGGGCTCGTAAATGAGCAGTTCTTC
>-|TRBV5-1|TRBD1|TRBJ2-7
CASSPSGGRYEQYF
TGCGCCAGCAGCCCCTCAGGGGGCCGGTACGAGCAGTACTTC
>-|TRBV5-1|TRBD1|TRBJ1-2
CASSFGQGARGYTF
TGCGCCAGCAGCTTCGGACAGGGGGCGCGAGGCTACACCTTC
>-|TRBV29-1|-|TRBJ2-2
CSVEWGRGTGELFF
TGCAGCGTTGAATGGGGGCGAGGCACCGGGGAGCTGTTTTTT
>-|TRBV5-1|TRBD1|TRBJ2-6
CASGQGLSGANVLTF
TGCGCCAGCGGACAGGGCCTCTCTGGGGCCAACGTCCTGACTTTC
>-|TRBV7-2|TRBD2|TRBJ2-7
CASSIEGLAGYEQYF
TGTGCCAGCAGCATAGAGGGACTAGCGGGGTACGAGCAGTACTTC
>-|TRBV6-2/TRBV6-3|TRBD1|TRBJ1-4
CASSYGTGDATNEKLFF
TGTGCCAGCAGTTACGGGACAGGGGATGCAACTAATGAAAAACTGTTTTTT
>-|TRBV3-1/TRBV3-2|TRBD2|TRBJ2-5
CASSHLAGLSETQYF
TGTGCCAGCAGCCATTTAGCGGGGTTGTCAGAGACCCAGTACTTC
>once|TRBV14|-|TRBJ1-2
CASSKTVMDGYTF
TGTGCCAGCAGCAAGACTGTAATGGATGGCTACACCTTC
>-|TRBV5-6|TRBD2|TRBJ2-3
CASSPELAGSDTQYF
TGTGCCAGCAGCCCTGAGCTAGCGGGGTCAGATACGCAGTATTTT
>-|TRBV5-1|-|TRBJ1-1
CASSLLGALNTEAFF
TGCGCCAGCAGCTTGCTGGGGGCCTTGAACACTGAAGCTTTCTTT
>-|TRBV28|-|TRBJ1-1
CATLGHSYVGKNEAFF
TGTGCCACCTTGGGCCACTCGTACGTAGGAAAGAATGAAGCTTTCTTT
>-|TRBV5-6|-|TRBJ2-7
CASSPGMSYEQYF
TGTGCCAGCAGCCCCGGGATGTCCTACGAGCAGTACTTC
>few|TRBV19|TRBD1|TRBJ1-4
CASSTLDRGHGKLFF
TGTGCCAGTAGTACCCTGGACAGGGGGCATGGAAAACTGTTTTTT
>-|TRBV5-6|TRBD1|TRBJ2-2
CASSRGTVTGELFF
TGTGCCAGCAGCCGAGGGACAGTTACCGGGGAGCTGTTTTTT